Listed here are 25 T cell receptor beta chains from one sample, sequenced in a study of T cell responses to AZD1222 COVID-19 vaccine. TCRdb's copy holds only in-frame clones and misses some; the assay was immunoSEQ multiplex PCR. The sample carries some 130,000 clones, around 84% recorded once. The source was peripheral blood, collected on day 0 of AZD1222 vaccination. The receptors derive from an adult in good health.

The chain employs TRBV7-3 and TRBJ2-1; the D gene could be TRBD1 or TRBD2 (5 bases each). The ends were cut back, 4 bases at V and 4 bases at J, with 14 bases in the middle. This CDR3 spans 15 amino acids. Per the germline V gene, CDR1 is SGHTA and CDR2 is FQGTGA. In DNA, the CDR3 is TGTGCCAGCAGCTCCGGGATCTCAGGGTACAATGAGCAGTTCTTC. Encoded protein: CASSSGISGYNEQFF. The variable domain in full, completed from reference TRBV7-3 and TRBJ2-1, reads GAGVSQTPSNKVTEKGKYVELRCDPISGHTALYWYRQSLGQGPEFLIYFQGTGAADDSGLPNDRFFAVRPEGSVSTLKIQRTERGDSAVYLCASSSGISGYNEQFFGPGTRLTVL.

The chain combines TRBV14 with TRBJ2-3, with 9 bases identical to TRBD2. The length of the CDR3 is 16 residues. The germline gives CDR1 SGHDN, CDR2 FVKESK. Trimming at V came to 8 bases and at J to 2 bases, leaving 11 bases not matched to a gene. The chain's CDR3 is CASPPAGGKHTDTQYF. For the CDR3, the DNA is TGTGCCAGCCCCCCAGCGGGGGGTAAACACACAGATACGCAGTATTTT. The full variable domain, completed using reference TRBV14 and TRBJ2-3, is EAGVTQFPSHSVIEKGQTVTLRCDPISGHDNLYWYRRVMGKEIKFLLHFVKESKQDESGMPNNRFLAERTGGTYSTLKVQPAELEDSGVYFCASPPAGGKHTDTQYFGPGTRLTVL.

This clone was found once. The V call is TRBV5-5, the J call TRBJ2-3; 8 bases match TRBD1. CDR1 and CDR2 (germline): SGHKS, YYEKEE (reference sequence). This CDR3 has 16 residues. Unmatched junction bases numbered 13, after V lost 6 bases and J lost 4 bases. The CDR3 DNA is TGTGCCAGCACCCCCACCCCGACAGGGGCATCAGATACGCAGTATTTT. This encodes CASTPTPTGASDTQYF.

The genes are TRBV19 and TRBJ2-4, with D perhaps TRBD1 or TRBD2 (5 bases each). Germline CDR1 and CDR2: LNHDA and SQIVND (reference sequence). This CDR3 region has 14 residues. The ends were cut back, 5 bases at V and 3 bases at J, with 11 bases in the middle. This chain's CDR3 is CASSSRGLKNIQYF. CDR3 DNA sequence: TGTGCCAGTAGTTCCCGGGGCCTCAAAAACATTCAGTACTTC.

The rearrangement joins TRBV28 to TRBJ2-1; possibly TRBD1 for D (5 bases). The CDR3 totals 13 residues. Per the germline V gene, CDR1 is MDHEN and CDR2 is SYDVKM. Here the CDR3 DNA reads TGTGCGGTCATTCAGGGTTTCTACAATGAGCAGTTCTTC. Encoded protein: CAVIQGFYNEQFF.

The chain recombines TRBV25-1 with TRBJ2-7; 8 bases line up with TRBD1. This CDR3 is built from 12 residues. V dropped 8 bases and J dropped 5; count of bases not matched to a gene: 5. Germline assignment: CDR1 MGHDK and CDR2 SYGVNS. CDR3: CASSRGLDEQYF. The CDR3 region has the DNA TGTGCCAGCTCCAGGGGGCTAGACGAGCAGTACTTC.

The J gene is TRBJ1-6, the V gene TRBV9; D uncertain. V lost 2 bases, J lost 5 bases, and 8 bases lay in between. The CDR3 sequence is 14 residues long. CDR1 and CDR2 (germline): SGDLS, YYNGEE. CDR3 in DNA: TGTGCCAGCAGCGTTCAGACGGATAATTCACCCCTCCACTTT. It codes for CASSVQTDNSPLHF.

The CDR3: CAWSPGLATYNEQFF. The CDR3 nucleotides are TGTGCCTGGAGTCCGGGACTAGCGACCTACAATGAGCAGTTCTTC. The chain employs TRBV30 and TRBJ2-1, with 10 bases aligning to TRBD2. J gave up 2 bases and V 2 bases, and 3 bases lay outside the gene matches. The CDR3 is 15 residues long. Germline lookup yields CDR1 GTSNPN and CDR2 SVGIG (reference sequence).

This clone was detected once. CDR3 bases: TGTGCCAGCACCCCTGGTGGCAGCCAAGAGACCCAGTACTTC. Protein: CASTPGGSQETQYF. This rearrangement joins TRBV7-3 to TRBJ2-5; no firm D call. Germline CDR1 reads SGHTA; CDR2 reads FQGTGA. V dropped 7 bases and J dropped 1 base, with 13 bases sitting between them. The CDR3 length is 14 residues. The complete variable domain, with remaining parts taken from reference TRBV7-3 and TRBJ2-5, reads GAGVSQTPSNKVTEKGKYVELRCDPISGHTALYWYRQSLGQGPEFLIYFQGTGAADDSGLPNDRFFAVRPEGSVSTLKIQRTERGDSAVYLCASTPGGSQETQYFGPGTRLLVL.

V is TRBV6-1 and J is TRBJ1-2, with D maybe TRBD1 (6 bases). V was trimmed by 3 bases and J by 4 bases, leaving 21 bases between them. Germline assignment: CDR1 MNHNS and CDR2 SASEGT. The CDR3 covers 17 residues. The CDR3 DNA reads TGTGCCAGCAGTGAGTGGGCAGGGGCTTCAGAACGCTATGGCTACACCTTC. Its protein is CASSEWAGASERYGYTF.

V is TRBV12-3 or TRBV12-4 and J is TRBJ1-5; D is unclear. V lost 3 bases and J 6 bases, leaving 6 bases between the germline ends. The CDR3 is made up of 12 amino acids. CDR3 DNA sequence: TGTGCCAGCAGTTTTTTGGGTCAGCCCCAGCATTTT. This sequence encodes CASSFLGQPQHF.

This chain connects TRBV7-2 to TRBJ1-2, with 9 bases aligning to TRBD1. Germline-derived CDR1 and CDR2 are SGHTA and FQGNSA. The CDR3 consists of 15 residues. Trimming at V came to 5 bases and at J to 4 bases, leaving 8 bases not matched to a gene. This chain's CDR3 is CASSPRTGVGYGYTF. CDR3 in DNA: TGTGCCAGCAGCCCCCGGACAGGGGTCGGCTATGGCTACACCTTC.

The J gene is TRBJ2-3, the V gene TRBV5-4, with a tentative D call TRBD2 (7 bases). From germline, CDR1 is SGHNT and CDR2 YYREEE (reference sequence). V was shortened by 0 bases and J by 2 bases, with 10 bases between the two germline ends. This CDR3 is 15 amino acids long. The CDR3 DNA is TGTGCCAGCAGCTTGGAGGGGGGGGCCACAGATACGCAGTATTTT. Translating it yields CASSLEGGATDTQYF.

This rearrangement joins TRBV7-2 to TRBJ1-1, with D tentatively TRBD1 (5 bases). There are 15 residues in the CDR3. The V gene lost 4 bases and the J gene lost 0 bases, with 12 bases spanning the gap. Germline-derived CDR1 and CDR2 are SGHTA and FQGNSA. The CDR3 DNA reads TGTGCCAGCAGCTCGGCCGGACACATGAACACTGAAGCTTTCTTT. It encodes CASSSAGHMNTEAFF.

The chain joins TRBV2 to TRBJ1-6; the D is unclear. Trimming left V 8 bases short and J 8 bases short, with 13 bases between. Germline-derived CDR1 and CDR2 are SNHLY and FYNNEI. The CDR3 runs 13 residues. Here the CDR3 reads CASRGEGYSPLHF. CDR3 DNA: TGTGCCAGCCGGGGTGAGGGTTATTCACCCCTCCACTTT.

This clone has only a few counts. The chain is built from TRBV2 and TRBJ1-2, with D perhaps TRBD1 (6 bases). V gave up 0 bases and J gave up 8 bases, with 16 bases separating them. The CDR3 spans 15 residues. Germline V gene sequence: CDR1 SNHLY, CDR2 FYNNEI. The CDR3 region is CASSEAPRGGLGYTF. DNA for the CDR3: TGTGCCAGCAGTGAAGCCCCCAGGGGCGGGTTAGGCTACACCTTC.

This chain links TRBV7-3 with TRBJ1-3; D gene ambiguous. The CDR3 length is 16 residues. Germline V gives CDR1 SGHTA, CDR2 FQGTGA. Deletions cut 5 bases from V and 3 bases from J, with 17 bases between. CDR3 sequence reads: CASSPTSAGLGNTIYF. The CDR3, as DNA: TGTGCCAGCAGCCCGACCTCCGCTGGGCTTGGAAACACCATATATTTT.

The J gene is TRBJ1-4, the V gene TRBV7-6, with 9 bases that match TRBD1. The CDR3 is 16 residues long. The germline V gene has CDR1 SGHVS and CDR2 FNYEAQ. The V and J ends lost 2 bases and 8 bases, in that order; junction bases with no gene match: 9. CDR3 sequence: CASSLRDRERREKLFF. The CDR3 DNA sequence: TGTGCCAGCAGCTTACGGGACAGGGAACGAAGGGAAAAACTGTTTTTT.

This rearrangement joins TRBV6-4 to TRBJ1-6; 8 nucleotides match TRBD1. The CDR3 is 14 amino acids. The germline V gene encodes CDR1 MRHNA and CDR2 SNTAGT. V dropped 6 bases and J dropped 9; count of bases not matched to a gene: 7. CDR3 sequence reads: CASSTTGGVSPLHF. The DNA for the CDR3 is TGTGCCAGCAGCACCACAGGGGGTGTTTCACCCCTCCACTTT.

In DNA, the CDR3 is TGTGCCAGCAGTCCCTTCGGGACAGGGTTGACTGAAGCTTTCTTT. Protein: CASSPFGTGLTEAFF. The V and J genes are TRBV2 and TRBJ1-1, with TRBD1 matching 9 bases. This CDR3 spans 15 amino acids. Trimming removed 5 bases from V and 5 bases from J; junction bases left unmatched: 9. Germline lookup yields CDR1 SNHLY and CDR2 FYNNEI.

There are a few counts of this clone. V is TRBV7-2 and J is TRBJ1-2; D not certain. The germline V and J ends were trimmed by 5 bases and 8 bases, with 12 bases remaining between them. In germline, CDR1 is SGHTA, CDR2 FQGNSA. The CDR3 extends over 12 amino acids. The CDR3 coding sequence is TGTGCCAGCAGCGCGCGAAAGGCGGGCTACACCTTC. The encoded protein is CASSARKAGYTF.

The sample holds one count of this clone. The same CDR3 is also encoded by other DNA sequences in this sample. This chain joins TRBV25-1 and TRBJ1-4; D is possibly TRBD1 (5 bases). Looked up from germline, CDR1 is MGHDK and CDR2 is SYGVNS. CDR3 length equals 16 residues. Between the trimmed V and J ends, which lost 0 bases and 7 bases, there was a span of 15 bases. CDR3 amino acids: CASSEYGSRVSEKLFF. The CDR3 DNA is TGTGCCAGCAGTGAATACGGTTCCAGGGTTTCTGAAAAACTGTTTTTT.

This chain uses TRBV5-4 with TRBJ1-3; 11 bases align to TRBD1. This CDR3 has 16 residues. V lost 5 bases, J lost 3 bases, and 7 bases stayed unmatched. CDR1 is SGHNT and CDR2 is YYREEE in the germline V gene (reference sequence). The CDR3 loop is CASSYGTGGIGNTIYF. CDR3 DNA sequence: TGTGCCAGCAGTTACGGGACAGGGGGAATTGGAAACACCATATATTTT.

The chain is built from TRBV6-2 or TRBV6-3 and TRBJ1-2; 7 bases are shared with TRBD1. J lost 6 bases, V lost 5 bases, and 9 bases had no gene match. This CDR3 comprises 14 residues. Germline CDR1 reads MNHEY; CDR2 reads SVGEGT. The CDR3 loop reads CASSQTGFQDGYTF. The CDR3, as DNA: TGTGCCAGCAGTCAGACAGGGTTCCAGGATGGCTACACCTTC.

The genes are TRBV11-2 and TRBJ1-2; D not resolved. V was pared by 2 bases and J by 8 bases, with 9 bases between. The CDR3 sequence is 12 residues long. From germline, CDR1 is SGHAT and CDR2 FQNNGV. CDR3 sequence (DNA): TGTGCCAGCAGCTTAAGGTCCCAGGGCTACACCTTC. This translates into CASSLRSQGYTF.